Given below is one TCR beta chain in context. This clonotype came up many times. The specificity of this receptor is unknown. No much larger clone exists at a distance of one base, and base qualities are not known. Preparation of the library involved RACE. Sequencer: NextSeq 500. During library preparation, unique molecular identifiers were attached to individual cDNA molecules so that TCRs could be counted quantitatively and reproducibly. From the authors' description of their analysis: The median number of TCRs per sample was 85,000 to 100,000, ranging from roughly 20,000 to 690,600. V, J and CDR3 annotation of the TCR reads was carried out using the Decombinator software suite. Every sample was subsampled to the same number of TCRs (28,000) for the PS versus PT1 abundance plots. TCRs were defined as expanded if absent before sensitization and observed at least eight times at the 2-week time point. The raw public data were reprocessed by TCRdb itself: fastp quality trimming at Q25, MiXCR clonotype calling, in-frame beta chains only. Identical CDR3 protein sequences are pooled into one entry, listed with their most common genes and DNA. The V and J calls and clone size are TCRdb's, not the authors'. This sample gives some 45,000 distinct CDR3 sequences in total; 3.5% to 5% of them show up just once. Roughly 5.2% of the sample comes from the top ten.

What this sample's time point label stands for: healthy volunteer bleed at 2 weeks. Total RNA was extracted from unfractionated whole blood collected in Tempus Blood RNA tubes. Five healthy volunteers acted as controls for TCR sequencing and had blood drawn at day 0, 2 weeks and 6 weeks. This sample was taken from a study of human T cells and chemical hapten exposure (dated by TCRdb to the early 2020s). For context, the study as a whole: Libraries were combined into a pool for sequencing, and differences in TCR yield between samples came mainly from small differences in library volumes within the pool. From each blood RNA sample, both TCR alpha and TCR beta chains were sequenced. This study followed changes in the peripheral blood TCR repertoire in vivo during primary and secondary sensitization of alopecia patients to the hapten diphenylcyclopropenone (DPC). Overall study outcomes, separate from this receptor: DPC sensitization did not change the number of TCRs with a frequency above 1 in 1000, and there was no evidence of changes in global repertoire structure. After repeated subsampling, the strength of the expansion versus patch-test correlation and the threshold at which it became significant changed.

The source material was whole blood. The receptor was isolated from a human donor in good health. Some clones in this sample may be carry-over from other donors' samples.

In nucleotide form, the sequence is TGCAGTGCTAGGGATACCTACGAGCAGTACTTC. Translation gives CSARDTYEQYF. The rearrangement joined TRBV20-1 to TRBJ2-7, with no confident D gene call. CDR1 and CDR2, looked up from the germline V gene (reference sequence), are DFQATT and SNEGSKA. The germline ends are 5 bases apart after V is trimmed by 3 bases and J by 2 bases. The CDR3 starts with the cysteine, ends with the phenylalanine, and has 11 residues. Only the CDR3 DNA stays, 33 bases, in frame from base 1.